This T cell receptor beta chain derives from a study of monozygotic twins with inflammatory bowel disease. TCRdb reprocessed the 5' RACE reads; each CDR3 protein has one entry and no DNA is given. The sample includes fewer than 400,000 distinct CDR3 sequences. The length of the CDR3 is 14 residues. CDR1 and CDR2 (germline): LGHNA, YSLEER. This clonotype was sampled from a human donor with ulcerative colitis or Crohn's disease, or a healthy co-twin of an affected twin (not recorded which). The V gene is TRBV4-3, the J gene TRBJ2-1. The specimen was blood. The CDR3 sequence: CASSQEWRYNEQFF.